These 20 T cell receptor beta chains originate from one sample sequenced in a study of cytomegalovirus exposure and HLA in healthy donors (dated by TCRdb to about 2017). Library construction relied on the immunoSEQ multiplex PCR assay. A mixture of 60 forward primers for TCR Vbeta segments and 13 reverse primers for TCR Jbeta segments was used in the multiplex PCR. In its TCRdb copy, this immuneACCESS table keeps in-frame sequences only and misses some clones. Where compared with another copy, unresolved V genes explain less than half of these, and the others have no known cause. The sample data list tens of thousands of clones, and about four fifths of these were observed just once. About 3.8% of the sample goes to the ten largest clones. The sample consisted of PBMCs. The receptor set was obtained from a woman in her forties in good health and CMV-seronegative.

This clone is categorized as medium-sized. The chain couples TRBV6-6 to TRBJ2-1, with D possibly being TRBD2 (6 bases). CDR1 is MNHNY and CDR2 is SVGAGI in the germline V gene (reference sequence). V was cut by 5 bases and J by 4 bases, with 12 bases left in between. This CDR3 comprises 14 residues. The CDR3 is CASSPRDSYNEQFF. The CDR3 coding sequence is TGTGCCAGCAGTCCCCGGGACTCTTACAATGAGCAGTTCTTC.

This clone was counted once. The chain is built from TRBV30 and TRBJ2-2; no definite D call. The V end lost 4 bases, the J end lost 4 bases, and 10 bases lay between the germline ends. Germline values: CDR1 GTSNPN, CDR2 SVGIG (reference sequence). The CDR3 totals 13 residues. In nucleotides, the CDR3 is TGTGCCTGGACCCCGACTGGCACCGGGGAGCTGTTTTTT. It translates to CAWTPTGTGELFF.

The chain couples TRBV7-6 to TRBJ2-7; 9 bases match TRBD1. V lost 5 bases, J lost 5 bases, and 10 bases stayed unmatched. This CDR3 is built from 15 residues. Germline CDR1 and CDR2: SGHVS and FNYEAQ. CDR3 DNA sequence: TGTGCCAGCAGCATTACAGGGGGCATAACGAACGAGCAGTACTTC. Protein product: CASSITGGITNEQYF.

Here the CDR3 reads CASSLVAGSHYGYTF. In nucleotides, the CDR3 is TGTGCCAGCAGCTTAGTTGCAGGTTCTCACTATGGCTACACCTTC. This rearrangement joins TRBV7-6 to TRBJ1-2, with D unclear. With 1 base removed from V and 3 bases from J, the gap between germline ends came to 12 bases. The CDR3 totals 15 residues. Per the germline V gene, CDR1 is SGHVS and CDR2 is FNYEAQ.

The chain combines TRBV27 with TRBJ2-3; no reliable D call. CDR3 length equals 14 residues. Per germline, CDR1 MNHEY and CDR2 SMNVEV (reference sequence). V lost 5 bases and J lost 2, with 11 bases in between. DNA for the CDR3: TGTGCCAGCAGTGCCCGTGTGGCCACAGATACGCAGTATTTT. This sequence encodes CASSARVATDTQYF.

The chain has TRBV5-1 and TRBJ2-3; 9 bases agree with TRBD2. This CDR3 is built from 17 residues. Germline V gene lookup returns CDR1 SGHRS and CDR2 YFSETQ. V lost 4 bases, J lost 4 bases, and 13 bases stayed unmatched. The CDR3 bases are TGCGCCAGCAGCGCATTTGGGGGCGGGGGGGCGGCAGATACGCAGTATTTT. This gives the protein CASSAFGGGGAADTQYF.

The rearrangement uses TRBV9 and TRBJ1-1; 10 bases are a match to TRBD1. Germline trimming cut 4 bases from V and 4 bases from J; bases unmatched to any gene: 13. Germline CDR1 and CDR2: SGDLS and YYNGEE. The CDR3 extends over 17 amino acids. CDR3 nucleotide sequence: TGTGCCAGCAGCAAGGGACAGGGGATTGGTCTCGCCACTGAAGCTTTCTTT. This gives the protein CASSKGQGIGLATEAFF.

J is TRBJ1-6 and V is TRBV5-1; a weak D match, TRBD1 (6 bases). This CDR3 comprises 15 residues. Deletions cut 2 bases from V and 10 bases from J, with 16 bases between. Germline-derived CDR1 and CDR2 are SGHRS and YFSETQ. CDR3 nucleotides: TGCGCCAGCAGCTTCTGGAGCAGGGGTAGGTCACCCCTCCACTTT. Encoded protein: CASSFWSRGRSPLHF.

This chain connects TRBV18 to TRBJ2-7; tentative D call: TRBD1 (6 bases). V was cut by 3 bases and J by 3 bases, with 15 bases left in between. From germline, CDR1 is KGHSH and CDR2 LQKENI. The CDR3 loop spans 15 amino acids. This chain's CDR3 is CASSPAEGTFYEQYF. DNA of the CDR3: TGTGCCAGCTCACCGGCTGAAGGGACATTCTACGAGCAGTACTTC.

The chain has TRBV7-8 and TRBJ1-4; 7 bases line up with TRBD1. The CDR3 totals 15 residues. The V segment lost 5 bases and the J segment 4 bases; nucleotides outside the gene matches: 7. The germline V gene has CDR1 SGHVS and CDR2 FQNEAQ. CDR3 DNA: TGTGCCAGCAGCCAAAGGGGACAGCTTAATGAAAAACTGTTTTTT. Its translation is CASSQRGQLNEKLFF. The entire variable domain, with the rest obtained from reference TRBV7-8 and TRBJ1-4, is as follows: GAGVSQSPRYKVAKRGQDVALRCDPISGHVSLFWYQQALGQGPEFLTYFQNEAQLDKSGLPSDRFFAERPEGSVSTLKIQRTQQEDSAVYLCASSQRGQLNEKLFFGSGTQLSVL.

V and J are TRBV29-1 and TRBJ1-1; 9 bases are a match to TRBD1. The CDR3 loop spans 13 amino acids. Germline V gives CDR1 SQVTM, CDR2 ANQGSEA. V was clipped by 7 bases and J by 1 base; unmatched bases: 4. CDR3 nucleotide sequence: TGCAGCGCCTACAGGGGGCCGAACACTGAAGCTTTCTTT. Amino acids: CSAYRGPNTEAFF.

The chain employs TRBV7-8 and TRBJ1-1, with D perhaps TRBD1 (5 bases). CDR1 and CDR2 (germline): SGHVS, FQNEAQ. CDR3 length equals 13 residues. V was shortened by 5 bases and J by 5 bases, with 12 bases between the two germline ends. The CDR3 is CASSPSGGTEAFF. The CDR3 DNA reads as TGTGCCAGCAGCCCTAGTGGGGGGACTGAAGCTTTCTTT.

The V call is TRBV18, the J call TRBJ1-5; unclear D gene. The ends were cut back, 1 base at V and 0 bases at J, with 13 bases in the middle. The germline CDR1 and CDR2 sequences are KGHSH and LQKENI. The CDR3 runs 17 residues. The CDR3 loop is CASSPRRGDSSNQPQHF. CDR3 in DNA: TGTGCCAGCTCACCACGGCGTGGAGATAGTAGCAATCAGCCCCAGCATTTT.

This clone was observed once. The V call is TRBV30, the J call TRBJ2-3, with 12 positions matching TRBD2. CDR3 length: 14 amino acids. Germline trimming cut 2 bases from V and 5 bases from J; bases unmatched to any gene: 2. Germline CDR1 is GTSNPN and CDR2 is SVGIG (reference sequence). In DNA, the CDR3 is TGTGCCTGGAGTCCGACTAGCGGGGGAGATACGCAGTATTTT. It translates to CAWSPTSGGDTQYF. Full variable domain (remainder filled in from reference TRBV30 and TRBJ2-3): SQTIHQWPATLVQPVGSPLSLECTVEGTSNPNLYWYRQAAGRGLQLLFYSVGIGQISSEVPQNLSASRPQDRQFILSSKKLLLSDSGFYLCAWSPTSGGDTQYFGPGTRLTVL.

The CDR3 DNA sequence: TGTGCCAGCAGCTTAGCGCAGGGTATAGGCTCCGAGCAGTACTTC. Amino acid sequence: CASSLAQGIGSEQYF. The chain links TRBV7-2 to TRBJ2-7, with a weak D call TRBD1 (5 bases). The CDR3 is 15 amino acids. CDR1 is SGHTA and CDR2 is FQGNSA in the germline V gene. The V and J ends lost 0 bases and 6 bases respectively, with 15 bases between them.

The chain recombines TRBV7-9 with TRBJ2-5; TRBD1 matches at 10 bases. The DNA end is more similar to TRBJ2-7, so the J call may be wrong. This CDR3 has 16 residues. Germline CDR1 is SEHNR and CDR2 is FQNEAQ (reference sequence). The CDR3 is CASSSQTGGAWYEQYF. The CDR3 DNA reads TGTGCCAGCAGCAGCCAGACAGGGGGCGCCTGGTACGAGCAGTACTTC.

There are a few counts of this clone. V usage is TRBV6-5 and J usage is TRBJ1-3; maybe TRBD1 (5 bases). V lost 4 bases, J lost 4 bases, and 11 bases lay in between. CDR3 length: 14 amino acids. CDR1 MNHEY and CDR2 SVGAGI come from the germline V gene. The CDR3 DNA follows: TGTGCCAGCAGTTTCGACAGAAAAGGAAACACCATATATTTT. Its protein is CASSFDRKGNTIYF.

This clone was seen a handful of times. The V and J genes are TRBV5-6 and TRBJ1-1, with D maybe TRBD1 (5 bases). CDR3 length: 16 residues. Per the germline V gene, CDR1 is SGHDT and CDR2 is YYEEEE. The ends were cut back, 0 bases at V and 5 bases at J, with 17 bases in the middle. The CDR3 sequence is CASSLDGGARRTEAFF. In DNA form, the CDR3 reads TGTGCCAGCAGCTTGGATGGAGGGGCTCGGCGTACTGAAGCTTTCTTT.

The chain employs TRBV2 and TRBJ1-2; D ambiguous. The V end was cut by 10 bases, the J end by 4 bases, with 16 bases between. The germline V gene has CDR1 SNHLY and CDR2 FYNNEI. The CDR3 is 13 residues long. CDR3 in amino acids: CATSLDTAYGYTF. CDR3 bases: TGTGCCACCTCCCTCGACACGGCCTATGGCTACACCTTC.

The chain joins TRBV6-1 to TRBJ2-1; 8 nucleotides agree with TRBD1. Germline CDR1 MNHNS, CDR2 SASEGT. Losses at the gene ends were 7 bases for V and 2 bases for J; bases not matched to a gene: 7. The CDR3 contains 15 residues. CDR3 sequence reads: CASNSGTGTYNEQFF. In DNA form, the CDR3 reads TGTGCCAGCAACTCCGGGACAGGTACCTACAATGAGCAGTTCTTC.